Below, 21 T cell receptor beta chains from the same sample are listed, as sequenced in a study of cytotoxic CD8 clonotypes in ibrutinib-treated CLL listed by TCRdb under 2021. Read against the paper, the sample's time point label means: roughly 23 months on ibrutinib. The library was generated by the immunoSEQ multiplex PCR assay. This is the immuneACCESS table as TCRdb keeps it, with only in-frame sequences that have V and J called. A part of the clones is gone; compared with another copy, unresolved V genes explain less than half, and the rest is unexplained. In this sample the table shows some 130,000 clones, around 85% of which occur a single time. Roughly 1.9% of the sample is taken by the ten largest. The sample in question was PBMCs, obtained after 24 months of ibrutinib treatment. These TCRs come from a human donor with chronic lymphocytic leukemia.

The CDR3 DNA reads TGTGCCACCCAAATGGGACAAGGCAACTACGAGCAGTACTTC. Translation gives CATQMGQGNYEQYF. V and J are TRBV19 and TRBJ2-7; TRBD1 is a possible D gene (6 bases). V was pared by 10 bases and J by 3 bases, with 19 bases between. The CDR3 totals 14 residues. In germline, CDR1 is LNHDA, CDR2 SQIVND (reference sequence).

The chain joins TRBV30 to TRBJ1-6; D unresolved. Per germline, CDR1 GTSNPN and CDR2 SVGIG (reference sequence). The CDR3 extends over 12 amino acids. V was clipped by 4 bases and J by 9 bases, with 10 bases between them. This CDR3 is CAWTVMRSPLHF. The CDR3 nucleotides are TGTGCCTGGACGGTCATGCGTTCACCCCTCCACTTT.

This CDR3 reads CASRPGNRGHLSEKLFF. The DNA of the CDR3 is TGTGCCAGCAGACCTGGGAACAGGGGGCACCTTAGTGAAAAACTGTTTTTT. The chain combines TRBV7-9 with TRBJ1-4, with TRBD1 matching 9 bases. The CDR3 spans 17 residues. Germline V gene data show CDR1 as SEHNR and CDR2 as FQNEAQ (reference sequence). Trimming cost V 6 bases and J 7 bases; bases outside gene matches: 15. Filled out from reference TRBV7-9 and TRBJ1-4, the complete variable domain reads DTGVSQNPRHKITKRGQNVTFRCDPISEHNRLYWYRQTLGQGPEFLTYFQNEAQLEKSRLLSDRFSAERPKGSFSTLEIQRTEQGDSAMYLCASRPGNRGHLSEKLFFGSGTQLSVL.

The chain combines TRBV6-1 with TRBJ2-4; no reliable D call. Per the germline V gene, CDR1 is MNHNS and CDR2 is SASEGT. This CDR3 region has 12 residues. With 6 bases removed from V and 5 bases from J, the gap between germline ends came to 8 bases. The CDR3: CASREPQNIQYF. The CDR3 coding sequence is TGTGCCAGCAGGGAGCCTCAAAACATTCAGTACTTC.

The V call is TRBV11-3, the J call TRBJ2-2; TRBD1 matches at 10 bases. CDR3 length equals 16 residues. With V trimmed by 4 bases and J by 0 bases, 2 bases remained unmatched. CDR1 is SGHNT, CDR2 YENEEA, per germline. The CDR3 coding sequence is TGTGCCAGCAGCTCGGGACAGGGGTCGAACACCGGGGAGCTGTTTTTT. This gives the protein CASSSGQGSNTGELFF.

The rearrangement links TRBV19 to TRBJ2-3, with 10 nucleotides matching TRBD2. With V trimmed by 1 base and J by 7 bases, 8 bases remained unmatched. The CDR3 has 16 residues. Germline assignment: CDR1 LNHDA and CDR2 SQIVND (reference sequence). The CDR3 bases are TGTGCCAGTAGTATAGGGTGGAGCGGGGGGGCGAATACGCAGTATTTT. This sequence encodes CASSIGWSGGANTQYF.

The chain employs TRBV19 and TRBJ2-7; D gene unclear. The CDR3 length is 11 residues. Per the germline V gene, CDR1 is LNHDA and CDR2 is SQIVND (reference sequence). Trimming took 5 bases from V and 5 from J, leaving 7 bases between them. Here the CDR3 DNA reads TGTGCCAGTAGTGAACAAGACGAGCAGTACTTC. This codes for CASSEQDEQYF. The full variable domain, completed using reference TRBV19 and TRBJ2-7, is DGGITQSPKYLFRKEGQNVTLSCEQNLNHDAMYWYRQDPGQGLRLIYYSQIVNDFQKGDIAEGYSVSREKKESFPLTVTSAQKNPTAFYLCASSEQDEQYFGPGTRLTVT.

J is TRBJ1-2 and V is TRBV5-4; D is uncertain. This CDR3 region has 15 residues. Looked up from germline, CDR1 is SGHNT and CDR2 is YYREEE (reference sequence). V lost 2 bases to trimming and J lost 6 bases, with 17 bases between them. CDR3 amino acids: CASSFGFDVNNGYTF. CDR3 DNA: TGTGCCAGCAGCTTTGGGTTCGACGTCAACAATGGCTACACCTTC.

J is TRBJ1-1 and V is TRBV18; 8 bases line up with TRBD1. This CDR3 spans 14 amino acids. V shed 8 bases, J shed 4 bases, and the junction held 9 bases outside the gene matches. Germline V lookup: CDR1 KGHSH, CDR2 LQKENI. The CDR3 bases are TGTGCCAGCACGACCGGACAGGGAGCCACTGAAGCTTTCTTT. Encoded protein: CASTTGQGATEAFF.

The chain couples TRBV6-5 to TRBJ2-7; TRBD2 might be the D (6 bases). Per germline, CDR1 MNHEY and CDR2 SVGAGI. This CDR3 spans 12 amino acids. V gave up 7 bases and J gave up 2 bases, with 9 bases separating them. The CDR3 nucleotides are TGTGCCAGCATAGGAGGGACCTACGAGCAGTACTTC. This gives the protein CASIGGTYEQYF.

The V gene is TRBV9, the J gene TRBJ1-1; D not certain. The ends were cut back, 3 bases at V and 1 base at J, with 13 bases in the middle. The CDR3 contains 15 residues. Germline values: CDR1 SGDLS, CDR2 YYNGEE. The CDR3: CASSDLSRANTEAFF. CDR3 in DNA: TGTGCCAGCAGCGATCTTTCAAGAGCGAACACTGAAGCTTTCTTT. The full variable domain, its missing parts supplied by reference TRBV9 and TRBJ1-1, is DSGVTQTPKHLITATGQRVTLRCSPRSGDLSVYWYQQSLDQGLQFLIQYYNGEERAKGNILERFSAQQFPDLHSELNLSSLELGDSALYFCASSDLSRANTEAFFGQGTRLTVV.

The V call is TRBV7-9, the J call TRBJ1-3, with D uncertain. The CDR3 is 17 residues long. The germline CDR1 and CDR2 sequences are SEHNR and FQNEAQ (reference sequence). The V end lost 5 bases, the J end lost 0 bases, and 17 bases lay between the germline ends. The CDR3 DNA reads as TGTGCCAGCAGCCCCACGGGCAGTTTAAACTCTGGAAACACCATATATTTT. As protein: CASSPTGSLNSGNTIYF.

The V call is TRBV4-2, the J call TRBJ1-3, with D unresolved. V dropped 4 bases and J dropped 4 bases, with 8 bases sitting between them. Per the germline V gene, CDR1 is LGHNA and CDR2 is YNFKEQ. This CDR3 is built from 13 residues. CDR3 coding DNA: TGTGCCAGCAGCCCCCAGACGGGAAACACCATATATTTT. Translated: CASSPQTGNTIYF.

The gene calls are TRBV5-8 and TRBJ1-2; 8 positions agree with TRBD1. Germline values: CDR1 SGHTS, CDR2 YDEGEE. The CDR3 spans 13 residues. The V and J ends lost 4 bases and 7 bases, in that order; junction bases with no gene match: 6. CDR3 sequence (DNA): TGTGCCAGCAGCCTCGGACAGGGAGGTGGCTACACCTTC. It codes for CASSLGQGGGYTF.

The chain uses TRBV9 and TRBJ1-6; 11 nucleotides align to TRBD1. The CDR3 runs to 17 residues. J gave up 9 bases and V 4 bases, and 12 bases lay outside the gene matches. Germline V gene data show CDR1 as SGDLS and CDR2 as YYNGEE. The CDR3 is CASSPRGAGQGVSPLHF. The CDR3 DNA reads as TGTGCCAGCAGCCCTCGAGGGGCGGGACAGGGGGTTTCACCCCTCCACTTT.

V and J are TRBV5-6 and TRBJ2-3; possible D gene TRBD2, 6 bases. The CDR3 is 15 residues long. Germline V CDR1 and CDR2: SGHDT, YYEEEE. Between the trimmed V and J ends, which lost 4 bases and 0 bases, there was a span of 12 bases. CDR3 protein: CASSATGTSTDTQYF. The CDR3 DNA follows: TGTGCCAGCAGCGCCACCGGGACTAGCACAGATACGCAGTATTTT.

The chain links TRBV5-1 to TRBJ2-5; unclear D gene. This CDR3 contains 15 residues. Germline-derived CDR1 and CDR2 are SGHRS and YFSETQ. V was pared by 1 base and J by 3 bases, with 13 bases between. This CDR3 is CASSLQSQRKETQYF. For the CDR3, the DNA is TGCGCCAGCAGCTTGCAAAGTCAGCGTAAAGAGACCCAGTACTTC.

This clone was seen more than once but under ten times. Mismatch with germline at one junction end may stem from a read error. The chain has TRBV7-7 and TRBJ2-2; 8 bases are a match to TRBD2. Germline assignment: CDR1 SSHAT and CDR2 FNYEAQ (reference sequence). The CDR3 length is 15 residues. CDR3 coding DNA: TGTGCTAGCAGCTTAACGACTAGCGAGGGCGGGGAGCTGTTTTTT. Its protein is CASSLTTSEGGELFF. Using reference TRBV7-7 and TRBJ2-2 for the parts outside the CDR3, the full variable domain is GAGVSQSPRYKVTKRGQDVTLRCDPISSHATLYWYQQALGQGPEFLTYFNYEAQPDKSGLPSDRFSAERPEGSISTLTIQRTEQRDSAMYRCASSLTTSEGGELFFGEGSRLTVL.

The CDR3 DNA follows: TGTGCTAGTGCCTTAGAGGGGGGCGAGCAGTACTTC. Its translation is CASALEGGEQYF. J is TRBJ2-7 and V is TRBV12-5; either TRBD1 or TRBD2 may supply D (6 bases each). The CDR3 consists of 12 residues. CDR1 LGHNT and CDR2 FRNRAP come from the germline V gene. V lost 7 bases to trimming and J lost 6 bases, with 13 bases between them. Drawing the rest from reference TRBV12-5 and TRBJ2-7, the complete variable domain is DARVTQTPRHKVTEMGQEVTMRCQPILGHNTVFWYRQTMMQGLELLAYFRNRAPLDDSGMPKDRFSAEMPDATLATLKIQPSEPRDSAVYFCASALEGGEQYFGPGTRLTVT.

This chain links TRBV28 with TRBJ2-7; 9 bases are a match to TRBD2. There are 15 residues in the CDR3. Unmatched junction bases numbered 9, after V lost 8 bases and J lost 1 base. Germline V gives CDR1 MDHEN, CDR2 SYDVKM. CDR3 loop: CASASGGTDSYEQYF. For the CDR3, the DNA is TGTGCCAGCGCGAGCGGGGGGACGGATTCCTACGAGCAGTACTTC.

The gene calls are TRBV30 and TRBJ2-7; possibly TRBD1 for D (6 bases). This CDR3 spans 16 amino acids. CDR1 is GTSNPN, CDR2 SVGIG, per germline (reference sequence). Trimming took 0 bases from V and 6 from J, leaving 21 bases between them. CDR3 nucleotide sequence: TGTGCCTGGAGTGTACAGCCAGGGGCCAAAACGTCCGAGCAGTACTTC. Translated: CAWSVQPGAKTSEQYF.